This T cell receptor beta chain derives from a study of cytomegalovirus exposure and HLA in healthy donors. The PCR used 60 Vbeta and 13 Jbeta primers. TCRdb's copy holds only in-frame clones and misses some; the assay was immunoSEQ multiplex PCR. The sample records over 150,000 clones, roughly 77% being singletons. The V and J ends lost 6 bases and 0 bases, in that order; junction bases with no gene match: 4. Germline V lookup: CDR1 SGHTA, CDR2 FQGNSA. This CDR3 is 14 amino acids long. This chain uses TRBV7-2 with TRBJ1-1, with 7 bases identical to TRBD1. The TCR was taken from a woman younger than 30 in good health and CMV-seronegative. The sequenced material came from PBMCs. For the CDR3, the DNA is TGTGCCAGCAGACTGGGACAGTTGAACACTGAAGCTTTCTTT. Its protein is CASRLGQLNTEAFF.